This T cell receptor beta chain was retrieved from a study of shared clonotypes between healthy human individuals. Whole-study results and caveats: Genetic and exposure-history diversity was limited by the small donor number.

Comments on this clone: The antigen remains unidentified.

Each cell subset's genomic DNA was divided evenly among several immunoSEQ plates. In the original processing: Quality scores were absent from the junction-only immunoSEQ sequences, so filtering differed. TCRdb keeps only in-frame clones here, not all; method: immunoSEQ multiplex PCR. D and trimming come from the DNA, and the V and J calls and clone size come from that table. The data show hundreds of thousands of clones, approximately 96% seen once. CD8 cells regarded as naive lacked CD45RO, were positively chosen for CCR7, and omitted terminally differentiated effector memory CD45RA+ cells. The sequence derives from a woman younger than 45 in good health. The sample comprised naive CD8+ T cells sorted from blood.

The CDR3 DNA reads TGTGCCAGCAGCTTGTTCGAGGAGGAACAGGGGGCGCCTGAGACCCAGTACTTC. Translation gives CASSLFEEEQGAPETQYF. The chain carries TRBV5-6 and TRBJ2-5, with 9 bases fitting TRBD1. Germline V gene lookup returns CDR1 SGHDT and CDR2 YYEEEE. This CDR3 comprises 18 residues. The ends lost 1 base at V and 5 bases at J; junction bases unmatched: 15.